The rows below give T cell receptor beta chains drawn from one sample of a study of blood T cells in healthy people across ages. From the 5' RACE reads, TCRdb called clonotypes with MiXCR, one entry per CDR3 protein. Of roughly 700,000 distinct CDR3 sequences in the sample, roughly 25% were seen once. These data also featured in a second study, about T cells of mothers and their children.

Specimen: blood. All receptors derive from a boy aged 5 to 17 in good health. Both conserved end residues are part of each CDR3. Each record gives: D gene, J gene, V gene, CDR3 protein. The D gene is left open where the match is weak.

D gene: TRBD1
J gene: TRBJ1-2
V gene: TRBV10-3
CDR3 protein: CAISTTGGGYGYTF

D gene: -
J gene: -
V gene: TRBV12-3/TRBV12-4
CDR3 protein: CASSFLTGDYEQYF

D gene: TRBD1
J gene: TRBJ2-7
V gene: TRBV9
CDR3 protein: CASSVSPGQGAEQYF

D gene: TRBD1
J gene: TRBJ2-5
V gene: TRBV6-1
CDR3 protein: CASKLSTGADQETQYF

D gene: TRBD1
J gene: TRBJ2-5
V gene: TRBV28
CDR3 protein: CASSGTLQGIQETQYF

D gene: -
J gene: TRBJ2-1
V gene: TRBV4-2
CDR3 protein: CASSHPLDEQFF

D gene: -
J gene: TRBJ1-1
V gene: TRBV14
CDR3 protein: CASSQELETEAFF

D gene: TRBD1
J gene: TRBJ2-7
V gene: TRBV6-1
CDR3 protein: CASRETGTGDKQYF

D gene: -
J gene: TRBJ1-2
V gene: TRBV12-3/TRBV12-4
CDR3 protein: CASSGTSNYGYTF

D gene: TRBD1
J gene: TRBJ1-2
V gene: TRBV20-1
CDR3 protein: CSATTGGAVNYGYTF

D gene: TRBD1
J gene: TRBJ1-3
V gene: TRBV7-9
CDR3 protein: CASSLYPDRDAGNTIYF

D gene: TRBD2
J gene: TRBJ2-3
V gene: TRBV27
CDR3 protein: CASSTLRGLAGWGTSTDTQYF

D gene: TRBD1
J gene: TRBJ1-5
V gene: TRBV6-1
CDR3 protein: CASTDRGQPQHF

D gene: TRBD2
J gene: TRBJ2-5
V gene: TRBV7-2
CDR3 protein: CASSVVAGGPGETQYF

D gene: TRBD1
J gene: TRBJ2-5
V gene: TRBV7-2
CDR3 protein: CASSPFYRGEETQYF

D gene: -
J gene: TRBJ2-5
V gene: TRBV7-2
CDR3 protein: CASSLARTREPARLYQETQYF

D gene: -
J gene: TRBJ1-1
V gene: TRBV9
CDR3 protein: CASSPLGTSTEAFF

D gene: TRBD1
J gene: TRBJ1-5
V gene: TRBV29-1
CDR3 protein: CSVTLTGSNQPQHF

D gene: -
J gene: TRBJ2-2
V gene: TRBV10-3
CDR3 protein: CAISVENTGELFF

D gene: -
J gene: -
V gene: TRBV20-1
CDR3 protein: CSAREGAAFSSIYEQYF

D gene: -
J gene: TRBJ1-5
V gene: TRBV27
CDR3 protein: CASNEQLNSNQPQHF

D gene: TRBD2
J gene: TRBJ2-1
V gene: TRBV7-9
CDR3 protein: CASSPSTSGPTYNEQFF

D gene: -
J gene: TRBJ1-2
V gene: TRBV9
CDR3 protein: CASSVAGNYGYTF

D gene: -
J gene: TRBJ2-1
V gene: TRBV14
CDR3 protein: CASSQVGGRVYNEQFF

D gene: -
J gene: TRBJ1-3
V gene: TRBV9
CDR3 protein: CASSVNPFSGNTIYF